These T cell receptor beta chains were read from a single sample in a study of cytomegalovirus exposure and HLA in healthy donors. Assay: immunoSEQ multiplex PCR; the TCRdb copy retains only in-frame clones and omits some. This table lists about 67,000 clones. The specimen sequenced was PBMCs. The receptors shown here come from a boy between 5 and 17 years old in good health and CMV-seronegative. Both conserved end residues are part of each CDR3. A D gene is named only where the DNA matches it firmly.

j_gene,d_gene,v_gene,CDR3aa,CDR3nt
TRBJ1-2,.,TRBV7-2,CASSSPFGANYGYTF,TGTGCCAGCAGCTCGCCCTTCGGGGCTAACTATGGCTACACCTTC
TRBJ2-5,TRBD1,TRBV5-1,CASSFLGQWEETQYF,TGCGCCAGCAGCTTCCTGGGACAGTGGGAAGAGACCCAGTACTTC
TRBJ2-5,.,TRBV9,CASSVVTSSQETQYF,TGTGCCAGCAGCGTAGTCACTTCAAGCCAAGAGACCCAGTACTTC
TRBJ2-3,.,TRBV7-2,CASSLVLTDTQYF,TGTGCCAGCAGCTTAGTACTCACAGATACGCAGTATTTT
TRBJ1-1,TRBD1,TRBV4-2,CASSRPGQPNTEAFF,TGTGCCAGCAGCCGCCCGGGACAGCCGAACACTGAAGCTTTCTTT
TRBJ1-1,.,TRBV14,CASSPRGDTEAFF,TGTGCCAGCAGCCCCAGGGGAGACACTGAAGCTTTCTTT
TRBJ2-1,TRBD2,TRBV7-9,CASSEGTSYEQFF,TGTGCCAGCAGCGAGGGGACTAGCTATGAGCAGTTCTTC
TRBJ2-6,TRBD1,TRBV7-7,CASSSRTGDPVLTF,TGTGCCAGCAGCTCCAGGACAGGGGACCCCGTCCTGACTTTC
TRBJ1-5,.,TRBV30,CAWSGLRHQPQHF,TGTGCCTGGAGTGGACTTAGGCATCAGCCCCAGCATTTT
TRBJ2-1,.,TRBV9,CASSAGLGSNEQFF,TGTGCCAGCAGCGCTGGGTTAGGGAGCAATGAGCAGTTCTTC
TRBJ1-4,.,TRBV7-6,CASSLAPVENEKLFF,TGTGCCAGCAGCTTAGCTCCGGTAGAAAATGAAAAACTGTTTTTT
TRBJ2-3,.,TRBV4-3,CASSQANTDTQYF,TGCGCCAGCAGCCAAGCTAACACAGATACGCAGTATTTT